This T cell receptor (beta chain) was sequenced for a study of OX40 agonist ivuxolimab in advanced cancers. Study at large: Patients took ivuxolimab, an agonistic anti-OX40 (CD134) antibody. Hepatocellular carcinoma, melanoma, renal cell or head and neck cancer occurred in dose-escalation patients. Partial responses, seen in three patients, involved one hepatocellular carcinoma and two cutaneous melanomas.

Sequenced by immunoSEQ multiplex PCR; TCRdb stores in-frame clones only, minus some. The sample has approximately 52,000 clones, under 85% seen once; the top ten hold roughly 1.2%. This sequence was found in an adult with an advanced solid tumor such as melanoma, head and neck, liver or kidney cancer. Sample: CD4+ or CD8+ T cells sorted from blood, taken in a trial of the OX40 agonist ivuxolimab.

The CDR3, as DNA: TGTGCCGGACAGACGGCGGGCGAAAAACTGTTTTTT. Its protein is CAGQTAGEKLFF. The chain uses TRBV30 and TRBJ1-4, with D maybe TRBD1 (6 bases). Per germline, CDR1 GTSNPN and CDR2 SVGIG (reference sequence). The CDR3 is made up of 12 amino acids. The germline V and J ends were trimmed by 8 bases and 8 bases, with 15 bases remaining between them.